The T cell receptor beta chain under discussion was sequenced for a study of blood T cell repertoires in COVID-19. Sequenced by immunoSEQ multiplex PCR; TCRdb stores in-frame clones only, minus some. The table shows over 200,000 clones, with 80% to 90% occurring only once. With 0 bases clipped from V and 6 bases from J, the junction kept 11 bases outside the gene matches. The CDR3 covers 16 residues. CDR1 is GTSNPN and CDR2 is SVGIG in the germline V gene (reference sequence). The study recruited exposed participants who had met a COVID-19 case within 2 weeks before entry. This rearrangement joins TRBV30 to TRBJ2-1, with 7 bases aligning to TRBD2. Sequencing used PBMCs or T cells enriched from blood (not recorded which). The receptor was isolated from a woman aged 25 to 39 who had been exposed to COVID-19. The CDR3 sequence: CAWSVRWTRRSNEQFF. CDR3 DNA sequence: TGTGCCTGGAGTGTGAGGTGGACTAGAAGGTCCAATGAGCAGTTCTTC.